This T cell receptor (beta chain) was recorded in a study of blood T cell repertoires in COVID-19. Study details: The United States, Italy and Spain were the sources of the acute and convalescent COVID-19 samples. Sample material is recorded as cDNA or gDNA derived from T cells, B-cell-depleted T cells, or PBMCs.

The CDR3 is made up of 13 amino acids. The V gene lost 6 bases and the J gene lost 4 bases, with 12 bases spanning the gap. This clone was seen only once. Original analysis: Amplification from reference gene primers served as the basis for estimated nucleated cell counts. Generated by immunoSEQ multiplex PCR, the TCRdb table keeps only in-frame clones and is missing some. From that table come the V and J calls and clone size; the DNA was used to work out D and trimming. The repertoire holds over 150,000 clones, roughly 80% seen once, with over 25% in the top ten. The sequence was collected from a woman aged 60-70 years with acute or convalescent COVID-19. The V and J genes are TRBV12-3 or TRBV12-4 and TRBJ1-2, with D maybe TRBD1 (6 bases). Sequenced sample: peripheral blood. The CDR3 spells CASSIDRLYGYTF. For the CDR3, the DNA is TGTGCCAGCAGCATCGACAGGCTCTATGGCTACACCTTC.